The 2 T cell receptor beta chains below come from one sample, sequenced in a study of cytomegalovirus exposure and HLA in healthy donors. PCR used 60 Vbeta primers and 13 Jbeta primers. TCRdb keeps only in-frame clones here, not all; method: immunoSEQ multiplex PCR. The table lists around 69,000 clones, 60% to 70% of them singletons. Sequencing was carried out using PBMCs. These receptors came from a man in his forties in good health and CMV-seropositive.

This sequence joins TRBV5-6 and TRBJ2-7; TRBD1 matches at 8 bases. Trimming at V came to 5 bases and at J to 3 bases, leaving 4 bases not matched to a gene. Germline-derived CDR1 and CDR2 are SGHDT and YYEEEE. The CDR3 covers 13 residues. The CDR3 DNA follows: TGTGCCAGCAGGGACAGGGCCTACTACGAGCAGTACTTC. This encodes CASRDRAYYEQYF.

The V and J genes are TRBV6-5 and TRBJ2-7; 11 bases are shared with TRBD1. CDR3 length: 14 amino acids. Germline V gene sequence: CDR1 MNHEY, CDR2 SVGAGI. The junction had 8 bases not matched to a gene; V was cut back by 7 bases and J by 6 bases. CDR3 region: CASTPRGTGGEQYF. Here the CDR3 DNA reads TGTGCCAGCACCCCCCGAGGGACAGGGGGCGAGCAGTACTTC.